This T cell receptor beta chain was captured in a study of T cell responses to AZD1222 COVID-19 vaccine. Findings and caveats of the study: Repertoire sampling was restricted to post-peak T cell response timepoints. A rise in Spike-specific TCR breadth and depth followed two AZD1222 doses. White British donors predominated, females outnumbered males, and clonal diversity was possibly underestimated.

Pooling of second doses given at about 4 or about 12 weeks was done. Germline values: CDR1 SNHLY, CDR2 FYNNEI. The CDR3 spans 13 residues. Trimming cost V 6 bases and J 12 bases, with 18 bases left between them. With respect to this clone: Its antigen is unknown.

Clones were sequenced by immunoSEQ multiplex PCR, and TCRdb holds only the in-frame ones, with some missing. The repertoire consists of 150,000 to 200,000 clones, with more than 85% occurring once and the leading ten covering roughly 1.3%. The chain recombines TRBV2 with TRBJ2-1; D may match TRBD1 or TRBD2 (5 bases each). Sequenced material: peripheral blood, taken 28 days after the second AZD1222 dose. The receptor comes from an adult who received the AZD1222 COVID-19 vaccine. This CDR3 reads CASRLGTLLGQFF. The DNA of the CDR3 is TGTGCCAGCAGGCTGGGGACCCTCCTCGGGCAGTTCTTC.